The 25 T cell receptor beta chains presented below share a single source sample, sequenced in a study of blood T cell repertoires in COVID-19. The protocol was immunoSEQ multiplex PCR, while the TCRdb copy is restricted to in-frame clones and leaves out a portion. The data hold about 150,000 clones, with about 80% observed a single time. Sequencing used PBMCs or T cells enriched from blood (not recorded which). The origin of the receptors is a man in his fifties who had recovered from COVID-19.

In its sample, this clone was seen a few times. Written as DNA, the CDR3 is TGTGCCAGCAGCTTTGGGGCAGCAGATACGCAGTATTTT. Its translation is CASSFGAADTQYF. The chain combines TRBV7-9 with TRBJ2-3; a possible D gene is TRBD1 (5 bases). Per germline, CDR1 SEHNR and CDR2 FQNEAQ (reference sequence). This CDR3 has 13 residues. V was shortened by 3 bases and J by 4 bases, with 8 bases between the two germline ends.

This chain links TRBV18 with TRBJ1-5; D unresolved. Germline lookup yields CDR1 KGHSH and CDR2 LQKENI. The CDR3 contains 16 residues. Deletions cut 3 bases from V and 0 bases from J, with 12 bases between. CDR3 DNA: TGTGCCAGCTCACCCACGACACAGTATAGCAATCAGCCCCAGCATTTT. Encoded protein: CASSPTTQYSNQPQHF.

This clone was seen once. J is TRBJ1-5 and V is TRBV18, with D maybe TRBD1 (6 bases). Germline lookup yields CDR1 KGHSH and CDR2 LQKENI. The CDR3 loop spans 16 amino acids. V was trimmed by 5 bases and J by 4 bases, leaving 18 bases between them. Here the CDR3 DNA reads TGTGCCAGCTCATCCCGGGACAAGGGGGTGAATCAGCCCCAGCATTTT. Its translation: CASSSRDKGVNQPQHF.

The rearrangement joins TRBV27 to TRBJ1-4; 8 nucleotides match TRBD1. The CDR3 has 16 amino acids. Germline V gene lookup returns CDR1 MNHEY and CDR2 SMNVEV (reference sequence). V lost 4 bases and J lost 1; bases outside the gene matches: 5. The CDR3 sequence: CASSSTGVLTNEKLFF. Here the CDR3 DNA reads TGTGCCAGCAGTTCGACAGGGGTTTTAACTAATGAAAAACTGTTTTTT.

This rearrangement joins TRBV12-2 to TRBJ2-7; TRBD2, the table's D call, was not compared with the DNA. TRBV12-2 is classified as a pseudogene. The CDR3 has 13 residues. The chain's CDR3 is CASRRLRAYEQYF. The CDR3 DNA is TGTGCAAGTCGACGCCTACGTGCCTACGAGCAGTACTTC.

This clone was seen only a few times. The chain combines TRBV7-2 with TRBJ2-1, with TRBD2 matching 11 bases. CDR1 is SGHTA and CDR2 is FQGNSA in the germline V gene. Trimming removed 2 bases from V and 2 bases from J; junction bases left unmatched: 11. The CDR3 consists of 19 residues. CDR3 amino acids: CASSLRGSSGGFTYNEQFF. Written as DNA, the CDR3 is TGTGCCAGCAGCTTAAGAGGGTCTAGCGGGGGGTTCACCTACAATGAGCAGTTCTTC.

The V gene is TRBV5-5, the J gene TRBJ2-5; 10 nucleotides line up with TRBD2. After removal of 1 base from V and 5 bases from J, the junction contained 8 bases not matched to a gene. Germline V gene lookup returns CDR1 SGHKS and CDR2 YYEKEE (reference sequence). This CDR3 is 16 amino acids long. This CDR3 reads CASSLSSGGAWETQYF. The DNA of the CDR3 is TGTGCCAGCAGCTTGAGCAGCGGGGGGGCATGGGAGACCCAGTACTTC.

V usage is TRBV10-3 and J usage is TRBJ2-3; D is possibly TRBD1 (5 bases). The ends were cut back, 2 bases at V and 2 bases at J, with 8 bases in the middle. Germline loops: CDR1 ENHRY, CDR2 SYGVKD. The CDR3 contains 14 residues. CDR3 in amino acids: CAISETGFTDTQYF. CDR3 nucleotides: TGTGCCATCAGTGAGACAGGTTTCACAGATACGCAGTATTTT.

The chain recombines TRBV7-3 with TRBJ2-2; 7 bases map to TRBD1. Germline-derived CDR1 and CDR2 are SGHTA and FQGTGA. This CDR3 region has 14 residues. The trim removed 5 bases at V and 6 bases at J, leaving 6 bases unmatched. CDR3 residues: CASSAQQGPGELFF. CDR3 coding DNA: TGTGCCAGCAGCGCCCAACAGGGGCCCGGGGAGCTGTTTTTT.

The chain recombines TRBV20-1 with TRBJ2-7, with TRBD2 matching over 9 bases. This CDR3 has 16 residues. The germline V gene has CDR1 DFQATT and CDR2 SNEGSKA (reference sequence). With V trimmed by 3 bases and J by 9 bases, 18 bases remained unmatched. The CDR3 DNA sequence: TGCAGTGCTAGTTCTCGCGGGGGGGGCCGAGGCCCCCTGCAGTACTTC. As protein: CSASSRGGGRGPLQYF.

The gene calls are TRBV5-8 and TRBJ1-1, with D perhaps matching TRBD1 (6 bases). This CDR3 is built from 14 residues. Germline loops: CDR1 SGHTS, CDR2 YDEGEE. V lost 3 bases and J lost 0, with 9 bases in between. The CDR3 reads CASSSGVLNTEAFF. The CDR3 DNA follows: TGTGCCAGCAGCTCAGGGGTACTGAACACTGAAGCTTTCTTT.

DNA of the CDR3: TGTGCCAGCTGCCCGACCCCGGGACAAAACTATGGCTACACCTTC. Translated, it gives CASCPTPGQNYGYTF. The V gene is TRBV7-3, the J gene TRBJ1-2, with a weak D call TRBD1 (6 bases). The germline V gene encodes CDR1 SGHTA and CDR2 FQGTGA. V lost 8 bases and J lost 2, with 18 bases in between. The CDR3 sequence is 15 residues long.

The chain couples TRBV3-1 (or the pseudogene TRBV3-2) to TRBJ2-7; TRBD2 matches 7 bases. V shed 1 base, J shed 2 bases, and the junction held 11 bases outside the gene matches. The CDR3 length is 17 residues. CDR1 LGHDT and CDR2 YNNKEL come from the germline V gene (reference sequence). The CDR3 region has the DNA TGTGCCAGCAGCCAAGCCCGATCGGGGGGTATCGCCTACGAGCAGTACTTC. Encoded protein: CASSQARSGGIAYEQYF.

This chain joins TRBV20-1 and TRBJ1-5, with unresolved D. The CDR3 contains 16 residues. Germline V lookup: CDR1 DFQATT, CDR2 SNEGSKA (reference sequence). Trimming pared 3 bases from V and 0 bases from J, leaving 15 bases between. CDR3 region: CSASRTAIGSNQPQHF. The DNA for the CDR3 is TGCAGTGCTAGTAGGACTGCGATCGGTAGCAATCAGCCCCAGCATTTT.

The chain is built from TRBV14 and TRBJ1-2; D is perhaps TRBD1 (6 bases). This CDR3 is built from 14 residues. Trimming took 2 bases from V and 4 from J, leaving 11 bases between them. Germline V gives CDR1 SGHDN, CDR2 FVKESK. CDR3 in amino acids: CASSQQGTSYGYTF. The DNA of the CDR3 is TGTGCCAGCAGCCAACAGGGGACCAGCTATGGCTACACCTTC.

The rearrangement uses TRBV4-1 and TRBJ1-2; D is possibly TRBD1 (5 bases). The CDR3 extends over 15 amino acids. Germline-derived CDR1 and CDR2 are MGHRA and YSYEKL. The V end lost 0 bases, the J end lost 4 bases, and 12 bases lay between the germline ends. The CDR3 DNA reads TGCGCCAGCAGCCAAGATCAGGGATCGAGCTATGGCTACACCTTC. This gives the protein CASSQDQGSSYGYTF.

This chain links TRBV5-6 with TRBJ1-6; 8 bases are a match to TRBD1. The CDR3 runs to 16 residues. Germline CDR1 reads SGHDT; CDR2 reads YYEEEE. V trimming: 4 bases; J trimming: 9 bases; junction bases outside the gene matches: 12. In DNA, the CDR3 is TGTGCCAGCAGCGCCCGGGTCGGACAGGGAACTTCACCCCTCCACTTT. It translates to CASSARVGQGTSPLHF.

The chain combines TRBV3-1 (or the pseudogene TRBV3-2) with TRBJ2-3; D is ambiguous. The germline V gene has CDR1 LGHDT and CDR2 YNNKEL (reference sequence). Trimming took 8 bases from V and 6 from J, leaving 9 bases between them. The CDR3 is 11 residues long. CDR3 bases: TGTGCCAGCGGCAGAGCGGATACGCAGTATTTT. Its protein is CASGRADTQYF.

This clone showed up just a few times. The chain joins TRBV7-9 to TRBJ2-3; the match to TRBD1 covers 12 bases. The germline CDR1 and CDR2 sequences are SEHNR and FQNEAQ (reference sequence). The CDR3 has 16 amino acids. Germline trimming cut 5 bases from V and 7 bases from J; bases unmatched to any gene: 10. The CDR3, as DNA: TGTGCCAGCAGCCATCTGGGACAGGGGGCCCTCAATACGCAGTATTTT. Amino acid sequence: CASSHLGQGALNTQYF.

The chain combines TRBV7-2 with TRBJ2-2; 7 nucleotides align to TRBD1. The J segment lost 4 bases and the V segment lost 4 bases, leaving 3 bases of the junction unmatched. The CDR3 runs 14 residues. Germline CDR1 and CDR2: SGHTA and FQGNSA. CDR3 loop: CASSSGQTTGELFF. The CDR3 DNA is TGTGCCAGCAGCTCGGGACAGACCACCGGGGAGCTGTTTTTT. Filled out from reference TRBV7-2 and TRBJ2-2, the complete variable domain reads GAGVSQSPSNKVTEKGKDVELRCDPISGHTALYWYRQSLGQGLEFLIYFQGNSAPDKSGLPSDRFSAERTGGSVSTLTIQRTQQEDSAVYLCASSSGQTTGELFFGEGSRLTVL.

The CDR3 DNA is TGTGCCAGCAGCTTAAGCTTGGCGGGGGGCCGCGGAGAGACCCAGTACTTC. Translating it yields CASSLSLAGGRGETQYF. This chain joins TRBV7-8 and TRBJ2-5, with TRBD2 matching 8 bases. CDR1 and CDR2 from the germline V gene are SGHVS and FQNEAQ. The V and J ends lost 2 bases and 4 bases, in that order; junction bases with no gene match: 12. The CDR3 runs 17 residues. Full variable domain (missing parts from reference TRBV7-8 and TRBJ2-5): GAGVSQSPRYKVAKRGQDVALRCDPISGHVSLFWYQQALGQGPEFLTYFQNEAQLDKSGLPSDRFFAERPEGSVSTLKIQRTQQEDSAVYLCASSLSLAGGRGETQYFGPGTRLLVL.

V is TRBV6-2 or TRBV6-3 and J is TRBJ2-3; no definite D call. V lost 6 bases, J lost 0 bases, and 10 bases lay in between. The length of the CDR3 is 14 residues. Germline V lookup: CDR1 MNHEY, CDR2 SVGEGT. The CDR3 spells CASSPTASTDTQYF. In DNA, the CDR3 is TGTGCCAGCAGCCCGACTGCTAGCACAGATACGCAGTATTTT.

The rearrangement joins TRBV9 to TRBJ2-1, with D hard to call. Germline values: CDR1 SGDLS, CDR2 YYNGEE. This CDR3 region has 16 residues. Trimming took off 0 bases at V and 2 bases at J, with 12 bases between the two ends. The CDR3 DNA sequence: TGTGCCAGCAGCGTAGCTACGGAGTACGCCTACAATGAGCAGTTCTTC. Translation gives CASSVATEYAYNEQFF.

This chain joins TRBV30 and TRBJ2-2, with unresolved D. Germline V gene data show CDR1 as GTSNPN and CDR2 as SVGIG (reference sequence). V was trimmed by 5 bases and J by 7 bases, leaving 14 bases between them. CDR3 length: 13 amino acids. CDR3: CAWRMGVGGELFF. CDR3 coding DNA: TGTGCCTGGCGAATGGGCGTTGGCGGGGAGCTGTTTTTT. Full variable domain (outside the CDR3, taken from reference TRBV30 and TRBJ2-2): SQTIHQWPATLVQPVGSPLSLECTVEGTSNPNLYWYRQAAGRGLQLLFYSVGIGQISSEVPQNLSASRPQDRQFILSSKKLLLSDSGFYLCAWRMGVGGELFFGEGSRLTVL.

The rearrangement joins TRBV3-1 (or the pseudogene TRBV3-2) to TRBJ2-7; a possible D gene is TRBD2 (5 bases). Trimming removed 1 base at V and 6 bases at J, with 7 bases between. The CDR3 has 12 amino acids. In germline, CDR1 is LGHDT, CDR2 YNNKEL (reference sequence). The CDR3 protein is CASSQGGREQYF. The CDR3 DNA reads TGTGCCAGCAGCCAAGGAGGGCGCGAGCAGTACTTC.